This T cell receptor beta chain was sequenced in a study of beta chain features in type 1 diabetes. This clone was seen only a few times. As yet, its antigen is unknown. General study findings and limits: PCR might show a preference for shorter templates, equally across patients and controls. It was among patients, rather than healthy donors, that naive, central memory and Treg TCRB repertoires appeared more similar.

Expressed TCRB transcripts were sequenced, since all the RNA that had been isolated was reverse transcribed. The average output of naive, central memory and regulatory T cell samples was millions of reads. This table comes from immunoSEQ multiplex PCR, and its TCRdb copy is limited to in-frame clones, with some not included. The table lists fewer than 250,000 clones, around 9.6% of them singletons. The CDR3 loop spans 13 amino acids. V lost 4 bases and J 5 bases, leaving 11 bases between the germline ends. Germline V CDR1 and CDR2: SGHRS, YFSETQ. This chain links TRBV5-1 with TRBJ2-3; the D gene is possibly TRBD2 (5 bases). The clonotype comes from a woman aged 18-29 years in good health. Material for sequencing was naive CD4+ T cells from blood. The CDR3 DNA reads TGCGCCAGCAGCCGGACGGGAAAAGATACGCAGTATTTT. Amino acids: CASSRTGKDTQYF.